The 32 T cell receptor beta chains given below trace back to one sample, sequenced in a study of Ad26.COV2.S vaccination and SARS-CoV-2 variants. Specified treatment: some 20 received Ad26.COV2.S at low or high dose, single or two shots; a few received placebo; per-sample allocation not given. Specimens were obtained on day 63 following the first vaccine or placebo injection. The data were produced by immunoSEQ multiplex PCR, yet TCRdb's version contains in-frame clones alone and is incomplete. This table has about half a million clones, about nine tenths appearing once. Sequenced material: peripheral blood, taken in a trial of Ad26.COV2.S vaccine versus placebo. The receptors shown here come from a person aged 18-65 years who received the Ad26.COV2.S COVID-19 vaccine or a placebo.

The chain carries TRBV9 and TRBJ2-1, with 10 bases matching TRBD2. This CDR3 is built from 16 residues. The germline gives CDR1 SGDLS, CDR2 YYNGEE. Trimming took 0 bases from V and 4 from J; bases not matched to a gene: 4. CDR3 protein: CASSVEGTSAYNEQFF. The DNA for the CDR3 is TGTGCCAGCAGCGTAGAGGGGACTAGCGCGTACAATGAGCAGTTCTTC.

This chain's CDR3 is CASMPGALQETQYF. For the CDR3, the DNA is TGTGCCAGCATGCCGGGGGCCCTCCAAGAGACCCAGTACTTC. The chain uses TRBV7-9 and TRBJ2-5; either TRBD1 or TRBD2 may supply D (6 bases each). The germline V gene encodes CDR1 SEHNR and CDR2 FQNEAQ (reference sequence). The V end lost 7 bases, the J end lost 1 base, and 13 bases lay between the germline ends. The CDR3 is made up of 14 amino acids.

The rearrangement joins TRBV3-1 (or the pseudogene TRBV3-2) to TRBJ2-1; 7 nucleotides agree with TRBD2. In germline, CDR1 is LGHDT, CDR2 YNNKEL (reference sequence). V was pared by 7 bases and J by 5 bases, with 8 bases of the junction left unmatched. The CDR3 extends over 14 amino acids. The CDR3 region is CASTPSGAHNEQFF. CDR3 sequence (DNA): TGTGCCAGCACACCGAGCGGGGCCCACAATGAGCAGTTCTTC.

This clone came up a few times. The rearrangement joins TRBV18 to TRBJ1-2; the D is unclear. The CDR3 has 13 amino acids. CDR1 is KGHSH and CDR2 is LQKENI in the germline V gene. The V end was cut by 3 bases, the J end by 4 bases, with 9 bases between. In DNA form, the CDR3 reads TGTGCCAGCTCACCGGGAAGCGCCTATGGCTACACCTTC. Its protein product is CASSPGSAYGYTF.

This rearrangement joins TRBV28 to TRBJ2-1, with D tentatively TRBD2 (6 bases). V lost 10 bases and J lost 4, with 14 bases in between. CDR3 length equals 13 residues. The germline V gene has CDR1 MDHEN and CDR2 SYDVKM. CDR3 bases: TGTGCCACCTGGAGGGCCGGGTACAATGAGCAGTTCTTC. It encodes CATWRAGYNEQFF.

J is TRBJ2-1 and V is TRBV13, with 14 bases aligning to TRBD2. Germline-derived CDR1 and CDR2 are PRHDT and FYEKMQ (reference sequence). The CDR3 loop spans 18 amino acids. Trimming cost V 5 bases and J 5 bases; bases outside gene matches: 11. CDR3 sequence (DNA): TGTGCCAGCAGCAAGGGACTAGCGGGAGTACAGCGGAACAATGAGCAGTTCTTC. Translation: CASSKGLAGVQRNNEQFF.

The chain has TRBV2 and TRBJ2-5; 10 bases map to TRBD1. The CDR3 is 14 amino acids. The germline V gene has CDR1 SNHLY and CDR2 FYNNEI. V lost 6 bases, J lost 7 bases, and 8 bases stayed unmatched. The CDR3 nucleotides are TGTGCCAGCAGCGGACGCGGACAGGGGGGGACCCAGTACTTC. Translation gives CASSGRGQGGTQYF.

The CDR3, as DNA: TGTGCCAGCAAGGGCGACAGGGGTGATTCACCCCTCCACTTT. It codes for CASKGDRGDSPLHF. The chain combines TRBV6-5 with TRBJ1-6; 8 bases are shared with TRBD1. V was clipped by 7 bases and J by 8 bases; unmatched bases: 7. Germline CDR1 reads MNHEY; CDR2 reads SVGAGI. The CDR3 totals 14 residues.

The chain recombines TRBV4-2 with TRBJ2-1, with D uncertain. Germline V gene lookup returns CDR1 LGHNA and CDR2 YNFKEQ. Deletions cut 1 base from V and 5 bases from J, with 15 bases between. The CDR3 contains 16 residues. The CDR3 sequence is CASSQADLNLDNEQFF. The CDR3 DNA is TGTGCCAGCAGCCAAGCAGACTTAAATCTGGACAATGAGCAGTTCTTC.

This sequence joins TRBV15 and TRBJ2-7; 7 bases agree with TRBD1. Germline lookup yields CDR1 LNHNV and CDR2 YYDKDF (reference sequence). The CDR3 sequence is 16 residues long. J gave up 2 bases and V 3 bases, and 10 bases lay outside the gene matches. CDR3 in amino acids: CATSRRTGTEAYEQYF. The CDR3 DNA reads TGTGCCACCAGCAGGCGGACAGGCACGGAGGCCTACGAGCAGTACTTC. The full variable domain, its missing parts supplied by reference TRBV15 and TRBJ2-7, is DAMVIQNPRYQVTQFGKPVTLSCSQTLNHNVMYWYQQKSSQAPKLLFHYYDKDFNNEADTPDNFQSRRPNTSFCFLDIRSPGLGDTAMYLCATSRRTGTEAYEQYFGPGTRLTVT.

The V call is TRBV3-1 (or the pseudogene TRBV3-2), the J call TRBJ2-1, with D hard to call. Germline V gives CDR1 LGHDT, CDR2 YNNKEL (reference sequence). The CDR3 sequence is 18 residues long. V gave up 4 bases and J gave up 0 bases, with 19 bases separating them. CDR3 amino acids: CASSLRPPWKSSYNEQFF. The CDR3, as DNA: TGTGCCAGCAGCCTACGTCCACCCTGGAAGAGCTCCTACAATGAGCAGTTCTTC.

The rearrangement joins TRBV19 to TRBJ2-7, with a tentative D call TRBD2 (6 bases). V shed 3 bases and J shed 3 bases, with 12 bases lying between them. The CDR3 has 14 amino acids. Germline V gives CDR1 LNHDA, CDR2 SQIVND (reference sequence). This CDR3 is CASSIGDSRYEQYF. The CDR3 DNA is TGTGCCAGTAGTATTGGGGACTCGCGCTACGAGCAGTACTTC.

This chain joins TRBV6-5 and TRBJ2-1, with 7 bases aligning to TRBD2. Germline assignment: CDR1 MNHEY and CDR2 SVGAGI. V lost 5 bases and J lost 4; bases outside the gene matches: 2. The CDR3 is 13 residues long. CDR3 DNA sequence: TGTGCCAGCAGTCGACTAGCTTACAATGAGCAGTTCTTC. This sequence encodes CASSRLAYNEQFF.

The V and J genes are TRBV29-1 and TRBJ2-1; a weak D match, TRBD2 (5 bases). There are 14 residues in the CDR3. Germline CDR1 SQVTM, CDR2 ANQGSEA. Trimming shortened V by 8 bases and J by 0 bases, and 14 bases separated the two germline ends. In nucleotides, the CDR3 is TGCAGCTCAATAGCGACGAGCTCCTACAATGAGCAGTTCTTC. It translates to CSSIATSSYNEQFF.

The rearrangement joins TRBV19 to TRBJ1-6, with a possible D match to TRBD1 (5 bases). Per the germline V gene, CDR1 is LNHDA and CDR2 is SQIVND (reference sequence). With 2 bases removed from V and 6 bases from J, the gap between germline ends came to 8 bases. This CDR3 spans 14 amino acids. In nucleotides, the CDR3 is TGTGCCAGTAGTATAAGGGGTCCTAATTCACCCCTCCACTTT. It specifies CASSIRGPNSPLHF. The full variable domain, in which reference TRBV19 and TRBJ1-6 provide the parts outside the CDR3, is DGGITQSPKYLFRKEGQNVTLSCEQNLNHDAMYWYRQDPGQGLRLIYYSQIVNDFQKGDIAEGYSVSREKKESFPLTVTSAQKNPTAFYLCASSIRGPNSPLHFGNGTRLTVT.

The J gene is TRBJ1-2, the V gene TRBV5-4, with 7 bases matching TRBD1. The V segment lost 4 bases and the J segment 0 bases; nucleotides outside the gene matches: 12. From germline, CDR1 is SGHNT and CDR2 YYREEE (reference sequence). The CDR3 extends over 17 amino acids. The CDR3 loop is CASSPGTATFTNYGYTF. Written as DNA, the CDR3 is TGTGCCAGCAGCCCCGGGACAGCTACCTTCACTAACTATGGCTACACCTTC.

V usage is TRBV27 and J usage is TRBJ2-5, with D possibly being TRBD1 or TRBD2 (6 bases each). Trimming pared 3 bases from V and 4 bases from J, leaving 12 bases between. Looked up from germline, CDR1 is MNHEY and CDR2 is SMNVEV (reference sequence). The CDR3 length is 14 residues. CDR3 protein: CASSLRGAPETQYF. The CDR3 DNA reads TGTGCCAGCAGTTTGAGGGGGGCGCCAGAGACCCAGTACTTC.

This clone showed up just once. The chain employs TRBV7-3 and TRBJ1-2; TRBD1 is a possible D gene (6 bases). CDR1 and CDR2 (germline): SGHTA, FQGTGA. V lost 6 bases, J lost 5 bases, and 13 bases lay in between. This CDR3 is built from 13 residues. The CDR3 DNA reads as TGTGCCAGCAGTACCGGGCAGGGGTATGGCTACACCTTC. This gives the protein CASSTGQGYGYTF. The variable domain in full, completed from reference TRBV7-3 and TRBJ1-2, reads GAGVSQTPSNKVTEKGKYVELRCDPISGHTALYWYRQSLGQGPEFLIYFQGTGAADDSGLPNDRFFAVRPEGSVSTLKIQRTERGDSAVYLCASSTGQGYGYTFGSGTRLTVV.

The chain employs TRBV7-8 and TRBJ1-2; the D gene is possibly TRBD1 (6 bases). The CDR3 totals 15 residues. Trimming cost V 2 bases and J 4 bases, with 14 bases left between them. CDR1 is SGHVS, CDR2 FQNEAQ, per germline. CDR3 residues: CASSLLWGGPYGYTF. The CDR3 nucleotides read TGTGCCAGCAGCTTACTCTGGGGGGGCCCCTATGGCTACACCTTC. The full variable domain, rest sourced from reference TRBV7-8 and TRBJ1-2, is GAGVSQSPRYKVAKRGQDVALRCDPISGHVSLFWYQQALGQGPEFLTYFQNEAQLDKSGLPSDRFFAERPEGSVSTLKIQRTQQEDSAVYLCASSLLWGGPYGYTFGSGTRLTVV.

The chain uses TRBV5-8 and TRBJ2-7, with 14 bases identical to TRBD2. Germline values: CDR1 SGHTS, CDR2 YDEGEE. The V gene end was trimmed by 4 bases and the J gene end by 2 bases; junction bases not matched to a gene: 11. The CDR3 runs to 18 residues. The CDR3 protein is CASSTGTSGGRLTYEQYF. CDR3 DNA sequence: TGTGCCAGCAGCACTGGGACTAGCGGGGGCCGGTTAACCTACGAGCAGTACTTC.

This chain links TRBV18 with TRBJ2-1; D uncertain. CDR1 is KGHSH and CDR2 is LQKENI in the germline V gene. This CDR3 is built from 15 residues. V was trimmed by 5 bases and J by 0 bases, leaving 11 bases between them. The CDR3 protein is CASSILVSSYNEQFF. CDR3 DNA sequence: TGTGCCAGCTCAATCCTGGTGAGCTCCTACAATGAGCAGTTCTTC.

V is TRBV28 and J is TRBJ2-1; tentative D call: TRBD2 (5 bases). Per the germline V gene, CDR1 is MDHEN and CDR2 is SYDVKM. The CDR3 has 13 amino acids. Trimming cost V 6 bases and J 4 bases, with 10 bases left between them. The CDR3 region is CASSSRGYNEQFF. CDR3 in DNA: TGTGCCAGCAGCTCCCGGGGTTACAATGAGCAGTTCTTC.

The chain is built from TRBV30 and TRBJ2-7, with TRBD2 matching 7 bases. Germline assignment: CDR1 GTSNPN and CDR2 SVGIG (reference sequence). There are 12 residues in the CDR3. V trimming: 4 bases; J trimming: 2 bases; junction bases outside the gene matches: 2. The CDR3 sequence: CAWTRGAYEQYF. The CDR3 region has the DNA TGTGCCTGGACCCGGGGGGCCTACGAGCAGTACTTC.

The gene calls are TRBV19 and TRBJ1-4; D uncertain. The CDR3 is 14 amino acids. Germline V gene data show CDR1 as LNHDA and CDR2 as SQIVND (reference sequence). Trimming stripped 7 bases from V and 4 bases from J, with 13 bases between. CDR3 amino acids: CASNLGYGNEKLFF. CDR3 sequence (DNA): TGTGCCAGTAACCTGGGGTACGGTAATGAAAAACTGTTTTTT.

The J gene is TRBJ1-4, the V gene TRBV28; D is ambiguous. V shed 8 bases and J shed 5 bases, with 9 bases lying between them. The CDR3 spans 12 residues. Germline V gives CDR1 MDHEN, CDR2 SYDVKM. For the CDR3, the DNA is TGTGCCAGCCGATATGGGAATGAAAAACTGTTTTTT. Amino acid sequence: CASRYGNEKLFF. Full variable domain (rest looked up from reference TRBV28 and TRBJ1-4): DVKVTQSSRYLVKRTGEKVFLECVQDMDHENMFWYRQDPGLGLRLIYFSYDVKMKEKGDIPEGYSVSREKKERFSLILESASTNQTSMYLCASRYGNEKLFFGSGTQLSVL.

The chain links TRBV11-1 to TRBJ2-2; no reliable D call. The CDR3 is 11 amino acids. Trimming pared 8 bases from V and 7 bases from J, leaving 8 bases between. The germline V gene encodes CDR1 SGHAT and CDR2 FQDESV (reference sequence). The CDR3 reads CASELVGELFF. CDR3 in DNA: TGTGCCAGCGAATTAGTCGGGGAGCTGTTTTTT.

The table lists this clone with a count of one. This chain uses TRBV7-9 with TRBJ1-5; TRBD1 matches at 7 bases. Germline V gene sequence: CDR1 SEHNR, CDR2 FQNEAQ (reference sequence). The CDR3 extends over 14 amino acids. Germline trimming cut 0 bases from V and 15 bases from J; bases unmatched to any gene: 11. Here the CDR3 reads CASSLAIRGGALHF. In nucleotides, the CDR3 is TGTGCCAGCAGCTTAGCCATTAGAGGGGGCGCGTTGCATTTT.

The rearrangement uses TRBV9 and TRBJ2-1; D may be TRBD2 (5 bases). Germline-derived CDR1 and CDR2 are SGDLS and YYNGEE. The V end lost 4 bases, the J end lost 0 bases, and 11 bases lay between the germline ends. The CDR3 is 15 residues long. The CDR3 DNA is TGTGCCAGCAGCAAAAGCGGAAGCTCCTACAATGAGCAGTTCTTC. Its translation: CASSKSGSSYNEQFF.

The rearrangement uses TRBV28 and TRBJ1-2; possible D gene TRBD1, 6 bases. Looked up from germline, CDR1 is MDHEN and CDR2 is SYDVKM. The germline V and J ends were trimmed by 7 bases and 3 bases, with 27 bases remaining between them. The CDR3 has 18 amino acids. In nucleotides, the CDR3 is TGTGCCAGCATAGGCCGCGGGGGGGCAACAGTGTTTTACTATGGCTACACCTTC. Its protein is CASIGRGGATVFYYGYTF.

This sequence joins TRBV19 and TRBJ2-1, with 9 bases that match TRBD1. Germline assignment: CDR1 LNHDA and CDR2 SQIVND (reference sequence). The ends lost 3 bases at V and 8 bases at J; junction bases unmatched: 11. The CDR3 is 16 residues long. CDR3 region: CASSILGTGWADEQFF. The CDR3 DNA reads as TGTGCCAGTAGTATCCTCGGGACAGGGTGGGCGGATGAGCAGTTCTTC.

The V and J genes are TRBV5-1 and TRBJ2-5; the D gene is possibly TRBD1 (5 bases). The germline V and J ends were trimmed by 2 bases and 5 bases, with 13 bases remaining between them. Germline V lookup: CDR1 SGHRS, CDR2 YFSETQ. The CDR3 contains 14 residues. This CDR3 reads CASSFSTGAETQYF. CDR3 nucleotides: TGCGCCAGCAGCTTTAGCACAGGTGCGGAGACCCAGTACTTC.

This chain joins TRBV18 and TRBJ1-2; 10 bases align to TRBD1. CDR3 size: 15 residues. The J segment lost 5 bases and the V segment lost 3 bases, leaving 6 bases of the junction unmatched. Germline CDR1 is KGHSH and CDR2 is LQKENI. The CDR3 DNA is TGTGCCAGCTCACCGGAGTGGGACAGGGGATATGGCTACACCTTC. Translating gives CASSPEWDRGYGYTF.